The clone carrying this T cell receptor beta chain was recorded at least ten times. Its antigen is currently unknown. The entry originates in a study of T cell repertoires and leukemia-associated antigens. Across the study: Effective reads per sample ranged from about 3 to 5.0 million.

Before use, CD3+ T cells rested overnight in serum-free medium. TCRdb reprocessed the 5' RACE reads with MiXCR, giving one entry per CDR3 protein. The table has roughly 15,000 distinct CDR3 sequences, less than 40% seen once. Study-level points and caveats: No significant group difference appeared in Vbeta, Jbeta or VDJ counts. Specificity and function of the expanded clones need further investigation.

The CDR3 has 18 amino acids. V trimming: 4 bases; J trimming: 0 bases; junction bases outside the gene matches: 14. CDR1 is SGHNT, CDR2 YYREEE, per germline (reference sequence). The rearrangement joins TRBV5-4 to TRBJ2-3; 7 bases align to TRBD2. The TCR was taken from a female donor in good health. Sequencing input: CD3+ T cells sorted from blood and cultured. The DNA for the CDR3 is TGTGCCAGCAGCCGGGTAGGGCTAGCGGCTACGAGCACAGATACGCAGTATTTT. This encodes CASSRVGLAATSTDTQYF.